A single sample is the source of the 15 T cell receptor beta chains below, sequenced in a study of blood T cell repertoires in COVID-19. The assay was immunoSEQ multiplex PCR, and TCRdb's table has in-frame clones only and misses some. The sample records about 21,000 clones, about four fifths being singletons. The sequenced sample was peripheral blood. These receptors all stem from a man aged 40-49 years with acute or convalescent COVID-19.

The chain employs TRBV6-5 and TRBJ1-1; a weak D match, TRBD1 (6 bases). The CDR3 is made up of 13 amino acids. Germline V gives CDR1 MNHEY, CDR2 SVGAGI. The V and J ends lost 4 bases and 6 bases respectively, with 12 bases between them. CDR3 nucleotide sequence: TGTGCCAGCAGTTTTTCTACAGGGTCTGAAGCTTTCTTT. It is translated as CASSFSTGSEAFF.

J is TRBJ2-7 and V is TRBV6-1; 7 nucleotides line up with TRBD1. CDR3 length: 19 amino acids. Losses at the gene ends were 4 bases for V and 4 bases for J; bases not matched to a gene: 22. The germline CDR1 and CDR2 sequences are MNHNS and SASEGT. The CDR3 nucleotides are TGTGCCAGCAGTGTCGTGACAGGGTATTCTGCGAAACCAGTTTACGAGCAGTACTTC. Amino acid sequence: CASSVVTGYSAKPVYEQYF.

This clone was observed a single time. V gene TRBV18 combines with J gene TRBJ2-3, with 7 bases matching TRBD2. CDR3 length: 14 residues. The germline CDR1 and CDR2 sequences are KGHSH and LQKENI. Trimming removed 3 bases from V and 8 bases from J; junction bases left unmatched: 8. In DNA form, the CDR3 reads TGTGCCAGCTCACCCCCCGGGACTATAAGTACGCAGTATTTT. Encoded protein: CASSPPGTISTQYF.

This clone appeared once. The chain couples TRBV5-1 to TRBJ2-7; 10 positions agree with TRBD1. Germline assignment: CDR1 SGHRS and CDR2 YFSETQ. This CDR3 contains 14 residues. Losses at the gene ends were 0 bases for V and 9 bases for J; bases not matched to a gene: 6. The CDR3 DNA sequence: TGCGCCAGCAGCTTGGAGGGGACAGGGGATCGGCAGTACTTC. Its translation: CASSLEGTGDRQYF. Drawing the rest from reference TRBV5-1 and TRBJ2-7, the complete variable domain is KAGVTQTPRYLIKTRGQQVTLSCSPISGHRSVSWYQQTPGQGLQFLFEYFSETQRNKGNFPGRFSGRQFSNSRSEMNVSTLELGDSALYLCASSLEGTGDRQYFGPGTRLTVT.

This chain links TRBV5-4 with TRBJ2-2; no definite D call. This CDR3 contains 12 residues. CDR1 SGHNT and CDR2 YYREEE come from the germline V gene (reference sequence). V lost 4 bases to trimming and J lost 3 bases, with 4 bases between them. CDR3 DNA sequence: TGTGCCAGCAGCACACACACCGGGGAGCTGTTTTTT. Translating gives CASSTHTGELFF.

The DNA for the CDR3 is TGCGCCAGCAGCCAAGAGGCCCCCGCGAACACCGGGGAGCTGTTTTTT. The encoded protein is CASSQEAPANTGELFF. The rearrangement uses TRBV4-3 and TRBJ2-2; D gene uncertain. V was pared by 0 bases and J by 0 bases, with 8 bases between. This CDR3 comprises 16 residues. From germline, CDR1 is LGHNA and CDR2 YSLEER.

This rearrangement joins TRBV5-4 to TRBJ2-5; TRBD1 is a possible D gene (5 bases). Per germline, CDR1 SGHNT and CDR2 YYREEE (reference sequence). V lost 3 bases, J lost 5 bases, and 14 bases lay in between. The CDR3 consists of 14 residues. The CDR3 loop reads CASSYGQHGETQYF. DNA for the CDR3: TGTGCCAGCAGCTATGGACAACACGGGGAGACCCAGTACTTC.

The J gene is TRBJ2-5, the V gene TRBV2, with a tentative D call TRBD2 (7 bases). CDR1 and CDR2 (germline): SNHLY, FYNNEI. The CDR3 is 16 amino acids. The V and J ends lost 0 bases and 4 bases respectively, with 15 bases between them. This CDR3 reads CASSEAPQGGGETQYF. DNA for the CDR3: TGTGCCAGCAGTGAAGCGCCACAGGGAGGGGGAGAGACCCAGTACTTC. The full variable domain, in which reference TRBV2 and TRBJ2-5 provide the parts outside the CDR3, is EPEVTQTPSHQVTQMGQEVILRCVPISNHLYFYWYRQILGQKVEFLVSFYNNEISEKSEIFDDQFSVERPDGSNFTLKIRSTKLEDSAMYFCASSEAPQGGGETQYFGPGTRLLVL.

V and J are TRBV20-1 and TRBJ1-3; no clear D gene. The CDR3 consists of 11 residues. V was pared by 6 bases and J by 1 base, with 4 bases between. In germline, CDR1 is DFQATT, CDR2 SNEGSKA (reference sequence). In DNA, the CDR3 is TGCAGTGCGGAGTCTGGAAACACCATATATTTT. Translation: CSAESGNTIYF.

This rearrangement joins TRBV7-9 to TRBJ1-1, with D possibly TRBD1 on 6 matching bases. V lost 2 bases and J 3 bases, leaving 13 bases between the germline ends. CDR3 length: 15 amino acids. The germline CDR1 and CDR2 sequences are SEHNR and FQNEAQ (reference sequence). CDR3 nucleotide sequence: TGTGCCAGCAGCTTATCGCAGGGGAGGGACACTGAAGCTTTCTTT. Amino acids: CASSLSQGRDTEAFF.

The gene calls are TRBV3-1 (or the pseudogene TRBV3-2) and TRBJ2-7, with 10 bases matching TRBD2. Unmatched junction bases numbered 9, after V lost 4 bases and J lost 0 bases. The V gene's germline CDR1 is LGHDT and CDR2 YNNKEL (reference sequence). This CDR3 spans 17 amino acids. The CDR3 DNA reads as TGTGCCAGCAGCCGTGAGCTAGCGGGGGAAATCTCCTACGAGCAGTACTTC. This sequence encodes CASSRELAGEISYEQYF.

The chain carries TRBV5-1 and TRBJ2-7; tentatively, D is TRBD2 (7 bases). The CDR3 is 16 residues long. V was cut by 4 bases and J by 5 bases, with 22 bases left in between. The germline V gene has CDR1 SGHRS and CDR2 YFSETQ. CDR3 sequence: CASSRSGGIPGNEQYF. CDR3 DNA: TGCGCCAGCAGCCGATCGGGGGGCATCCCTGGGAACGAGCAGTACTTC.

The table lists this clone with a count of one. V is TRBV6-2 or TRBV6-3 and J is TRBJ1-1, with D unresolved. The length of the CDR3 is 14 residues. CDR1 is MNHEY and CDR2 is SVGEGT in the germline V gene. V lost 5 bases and J 5 bases, leaving 15 bases between the germline ends. The CDR3 is CASSHVGSVTEAFF. The CDR3 DNA is TGTGCCAGCAGTCACGTGGGCTCCGTGACTGAAGCTTTCTTT.

The chain is built from TRBV27 and TRBJ2-7, with 9 bases identical to TRBD2. Germline V gene data show CDR1 as MNHEY and CDR2 as SMNVEV (reference sequence). The J segment lost 6 bases and the V segment lost 6 bases, leaving 6 bases of the junction unmatched. This CDR3 contains 13 residues. CDR3 sequence reads: CASRASGKGEQYF. CDR3 coding DNA: TGTGCCAGCAGAGCTAGCGGGAAGGGCGAGCAGTACTTC.

This clone was observed once. V and J are TRBV5-1 and TRBJ1-6; TRBD1 matches at 8 bases. V dropped 5 bases and J dropped 5; count of bases not matched to a gene: 6. The CDR3 is 15 amino acids. Germline V CDR1 and CDR2: SGHRS, YFSETQ. The CDR3 DNA sequence: TGCGCCAGCAGTTGGACAGGGTCGGATAATTCACCCCTCCACTTT. Translating it yields CASSWTGSDNSPLHF.